Following are 11 T cell receptor beta chains from one sample sequenced in a study of Ad26.COV2.S vaccination and SARS-CoV-2 variants. Using immunoSEQ multiplex PCR, the repertoire was profiled, and TCRdb retains in-frame clones only, with some absent. The sample yields about 350,000 clones, around 84% seen once. Indicated treatment: about 20 received Ad26.COV2.S at low or high dose, single or two shots; about 5 received placebo; per-sample allocation not given. Sampling was performed 63 days after the first vaccine or placebo injection. The sequences come from peripheral blood, collected in a trial of Ad26.COV2.S vaccine versus placebo. These receptors all come from a person between 18 and 65 years old who received the Ad26.COV2.S COVID-19 vaccine or a placebo.

The rearrangement uses TRBV9 and TRBJ1-2, with D perhaps matching TRBD1 (5 bases). The CDR3 spans 12 residues. Trimming took 4 bases from V and 2 from J, leaving 6 bases between them. Germline V gene lookup returns CDR1 SGDLS and CDR2 YYNGEE. The DNA of the CDR3 is TGTGCCAGCAGCTGGGACAACTATGGCTACACCTTC. This encodes CASSWDNYGYTF.

V and J are TRBV4-3 and TRBJ2-2; D ambiguous. CDR1 and CDR2 (germline): LGHNA, YSLEER. The CDR3 covers 15 residues. The V gene lost 1 base and the J gene lost 1 base, with 7 bases spanning the gap. CDR3: CASSQVGLNTGELFF. Written as DNA, the CDR3 is TGCGCCAGCAGCCAAGTTGGGTTGAACACCGGGGAGCTGTTTTTT.

This clone has a handful of counts. The chain uses TRBV18 and TRBJ1-6; TRBD1 is a possible D gene (6 bases). Germline V gives CDR1 KGHSH, CDR2 LQKENI. The CDR3 length is 14 residues. The V gene lost 3 bases and the J gene lost 10 bases, with 13 bases spanning the gap. The CDR3 sequence is CASSPEGQGSPLHF. The CDR3 region has the DNA TGTGCCAGCTCACCCGAGGGGCAGGGGTCACCCCTCCACTTT. The full variable domain, with the rest looked up from reference TRBV18 and TRBJ1-6, is NAGVMQNPRHLVRRRGQEARLRCSPMKGHSHVYWYRQLPEEGLKFMVYLQKENIIDESGMPKERFSAEFPKEGPSILRIQQVVRGDSAAYFCASSPEGQGSPLHFGNGTRLTVT.

This clone showed up many times. V is TRBV7-9 and J is TRBJ2-7, with D unclear. Deletions cut 0 bases from V and 2 bases from J, with 5 bases between. CDR1 and CDR2 from the germline V gene are SEHNR and FQNEAQ (reference sequence). This CDR3 is built from 13 residues. The CDR3 spells CASSLAEPYEQYF. In nucleotides, the CDR3 is TGTGCCAGCAGCTTAGCAGAGCCCTACGAGCAGTACTTC.

Comments on this clone: This sample includes further DNA sequences coding for the same CDR3. The chain joins TRBV4-3 to TRBJ2-1; TRBD1 aligns across 7 bases. The trim removed 3 bases at V and 0 bases at J, leaving 5 bases unmatched. This CDR3 has 16 amino acids. The germline gives CDR1 LGHNA, CDR2 YSLEER. CDR3 loop: CASSQATGSSYNEQFF. For the CDR3, the DNA is TGCGCCAGCAGCCAGGCGACAGGGAGCTCCTACAATGAGCAGTTCTTC.

This chain joins TRBV7-7 and TRBJ1-1; a possible D gene is TRBD1 (5 bases). There are 16 residues in the CDR3. The ends were cut back, 8 bases at V and 1 base at J, with 20 bases in the middle. CDR1 and CDR2 from the germline V gene are SSHAT and FNYEAQ (reference sequence). CDR3 sequence (DNA): TGTGCCAGCTCCCCTCTTTGGGGGGTCCAGAACACTGAAGCTTTCTTT. Translation gives CASSPLWGVQNTEAFF.

In its sample, this clone was seen once. The rearrangement links TRBV3-1 (or the pseudogene TRBV3-2) to TRBJ1-2; no clear D gene. The CDR3 has 13 residues. The V end lost 4 bases, the J end lost 4 bases, and 10 bases lay between the germline ends. Germline V gene sequence: CDR1 LGHDT, CDR2 YNNKEL (reference sequence). The CDR3, as DNA: TGTGCCAGCAGCCCCGCGACGGGCTATGGCTACACCTTC. Its translation is CASSPATGYGYTF.

The rearrangement links TRBV5-4 to TRBJ2-7; the match to TRBD1 covers 11 bases. The germline V gene encodes CDR1 SGHNT and CDR2 YYREEE (reference sequence). The CDR3 runs 14 residues. With V trimmed by 4 bases and J by 4 bases, 4 bases remained unmatched. The CDR3 DNA reads as TGTGCCAGCAGCCCAGGGACAGGGGGATACGAGCAGTACTTC. Amino acid sequence: CASSPGTGGYEQYF. Full variable domain (outside the CDR3, taken from reference TRBV5-4 and TRBJ2-7): ETGVTQSPTHLIKTRGQQVTLRCSSQSGHNTVSWYQQALGQGPQFIFQYYREEENGRGNFPPRFSGLQFPNYSSELNVNALELDDSALYLCASSPGTGGYEQYFGPGTRLTVT.

This sequence joins TRBV6-2 or TRBV6-3 and TRBJ2-7; TRBD1 aligns across 8 bases. The CDR3 has 17 amino acids. Looked up from germline, CDR1 is MNHEY and CDR2 is SVGEGT. V lost 4 bases to trimming and J lost 1 base; unmatched junction nucleotides: 12. For the CDR3, the DNA is TGTGCCAGCAGTTTGAGTCAGGGGGCTCTTATTTCCTACGAGCAGTACTTC. Protein: CASSLSQGALISYEQYF.

This clone has more than one count but fewer than ten. CDR3 DNA: TGTGCCAGCAGTTATCTACAGTACATGAACACTGAAGCTTTCTTT. Its translation is CASSYLQYMNTEAFF. V and J are TRBV28 and TRBJ1-1, with D unresolved. Trimming removed 4 bases from V and 0 bases from J, with 12 bases in between. CDR1 is MDHEN, CDR2 SYDVKM, per germline. The CDR3 extends over 15 amino acids. Supplemented by reference TRBV28 and TRBJ1-1, the full variable domain reads DVKVTQSSRYLVKRTGEKVFLECVQDMDHENMFWYRQDPGLGLRLIYFSYDVKMKEKGDIPEGYSVSREKKERFSLILESASTNQTSMYLCASSYLQYMNTEAFFGQGTRLTVV.

This clone was picked up one time. The chain couples TRBV25-1 to TRBJ1-1; 9 bases are shared with TRBD1. Germline V gene sequence: CDR1 MGHDK, CDR2 SYGVNS. The trim removed 3 bases at V and 3 bases at J, leaving 5 bases unmatched. This CDR3 region has 15 residues. CDR3 residues: CASSDSTGGDTEAFF. The DNA of the CDR3 is TGTGCCAGCAGTGACTCGACAGGGGGGGACACTGAAGCTTTCTTT.